The 11 T cell receptor beta chains given below trace back to one sample, sequenced in a study of cytomegalovirus exposure and HLA in healthy donors (dated by TCRdb to about 2017). The protocol used for the library was the immunoSEQ multiplex PCR assay. The multiplex PCR relied on a mix of 60 forward primers for TCR Vbeta segments and 13 reverse primers for TCR Jbeta segments. Not all clones reach the TCRdb copy of this immuneACCESS table, which keeps in-frame sequences only. Checked studies attribute under half of the gap to unresolved V genes and leave the rest unexplained. This sample lists roughly 190,000 clones; about 12% were detected once. The top ten constitute 7.5% to 10% of the sample. Sequencing input: PBMCs. Receptors were obtained from a man aged 45-60 years in good health and CMV-seropositive.

As to this clone: Other DNA variants within this sample encode the same CDR3. The V call is TRBV5-1, the J call TRBJ1-4; D ambiguous. The CDR3 loop spans 14 amino acids. The germline V gene encodes CDR1 SGHRS and CDR2 YFSETQ. Trimming removed 1 base at V and 0 bases at J, with 4 bases between. This chain's CDR3 is CASSLTATNEKLFF. CDR3 sequence (DNA): TGCGCCAGCAGCTTGACAGCAACTAATGAAAAACTGTTTTTT.

The chain recombines TRBV5-6 with TRBJ1-1; D unresolved. V was shortened by 0 bases and J by 0 bases, with 12 bases between the two germline ends. In germline, CDR1 is SGHDT, CDR2 YYEEEE. This CDR3 is 16 amino acids long. The CDR3 spells CASSLGRVTLNTEAFF. DNA of the CDR3: TGTGCCAGCAGCTTGGGACGGGTTACACTGAACACTGAAGCTTTCTTT.

This clone has just a few counts. Other DNA sequences in this specimen translate into the identical CDR3. The CDR3 DNA reads TGTGCCAGCAGAGGCCAGGGGAACACTGAAGCTTTCTTT. It yields the protein CASRGQGNTEAFF. The V call is TRBV2, the J call TRBJ1-1, with D perhaps matching TRBD1 (5 bases). The V and J ends lost 6 bases and 1 base respectively, with 9 bases between them. In germline, CDR1 is SNHLY, CDR2 FYNNEI. The CDR3 is 13 residues long.

This clone was recorded a few times. V and J are TRBV7-2 and TRBJ1-2, with 7 nucleotides matching TRBD1. Germline values: CDR1 SGHTA, CDR2 FQGNSA. The CDR3 has 14 residues. J lost 4 bases, V lost 5 bases, and 7 bases had no gene match. Here the CDR3 reads CASSPRGQLYGYTF. In nucleotides, the CDR3 is TGTGCCAGCAGCCCCCGGGGACAGCTCTATGGCTACACCTTC.

This clone showed up just a few times. The J gene is TRBJ1-6, the V gene TRBV19, with TRBD1 identical over 10 bases. The CDR3 runs 16 residues. V lost 1 base, J lost 10 bases, and 7 bases stayed unmatched. Germline-derived CDR1 and CDR2 are LNHDA and SQIVND (reference sequence). CDR3 in DNA: TGTGCCAGTAGTATAGGGGGGGGACAGGGGCAATCACCCCTCCACTTT. It is translated as CASSIGGGQGQSPLHF.

V is TRBV5-4 and J is TRBJ1-2, with 8 nucleotides matching TRBD1. The length of the CDR3 is 15 residues. The germline CDR1 and CDR2 sequences are SGHNT and YYREEE (reference sequence). The J segment lost 0 bases and the V segment lost 4 bases, leaving 5 bases of the junction unmatched. CDR3 in DNA: TGTGCCAGCAGCGTCGGGACAGGCGCTAACTATGGCTACACCTTC. Translation: CASSVGTGANYGYTF.

The gene calls are TRBV5-1 and TRBJ2-5; a weak D match, TRBD1 (5 bases). Between the trimmed V and J ends, which lost 0 bases and 5 bases, there was a span of 14 bases. CDR1 and CDR2 from the germline V gene are SGHRS and YFSETQ. The CDR3 spans 15 residues. The CDR3 loop reads CASSLAKGAGETQYF. CDR3 DNA: TGCGCCAGCAGCTTGGCCAAAGGGGCTGGCGAGACCCAGTACTTC.

V usage is TRBV4-1 and J usage is TRBJ1-2, with D maybe TRBD1 (6 bases). The ends were cut back, 2 bases at V and 2 bases at J, with 9 bases in the middle. The germline CDR1 and CDR2 sequences are MGHRA and YSYEKL. The CDR3 runs to 14 residues. CDR3 in amino acids: CASSQSQGNYGYTF. The CDR3 region has the DNA TGCGCCAGCAGCCAAAGCCAGGGGAACTATGGCTACACCTTC.

V is TRBV28 and J is TRBJ1-2, with D possibly TRBD1 on 5 matching bases. Germline CDR1 is MDHEN and CDR2 is SYDVKM. Between the trimmed V and J ends, which lost 6 bases and 6 bases, there was a span of 14 bases. The CDR3 is made up of 13 amino acids. The CDR3 bases are TGTGCCAGCAGGTCGACGGGGGTGGATGGCTACACCTTC. Its protein is CASRSTGVDGYTF.

This clone showed up just a few times. The J gene is TRBJ2-5, the V gene TRBV15, with 14 nucleotides matching TRBD2. After removal of 3 bases from V and 0 bases from J, the junction contained 0 bases not matched to a gene. CDR1 is LNHNV and CDR2 is YYDKDF in the germline V gene (reference sequence). The CDR3 spans 16 residues. The CDR3 coding sequence is TGTGCCACCAGCAGGGGACTAGCGGGGGACCAAGAGACCCAGTACTTC. Translating gives CATSRGLAGDQETQYF.

This clone has a handful of counts. The chain employs TRBV6-1 and TRBJ2-1, with TRBD2 identical over 9 bases. The germline CDR1 and CDR2 sequences are MNHNS and SASEGT. The trim removed 6 bases at V and 9 bases at J, leaving 9 bases unmatched. The CDR3 has 14 residues. The chain's CDR3 is CASSTSSGTTEQFF. The CDR3 DNA is TGTGCCAGCAGCACCTCTAGCGGGACAACTGAGCAGTTCTTC.